These 2 T cell receptor beta chains were sequenced from one sample in a study of T cells in localized non-small cell lung cancer. TCRdb's table, derived via immunoSEQ multiplex PCR, lists solely in-frame clones and lacks some. The sample yields roughly 17,000 clones, about four fifths seen once. Sequenced here: peripheral blood, sampled before any cancer treatment. These receptors all come from a female donor at least 60 years old with stage I lung adenocarcinoma.

The chain links TRBV5-1 to TRBJ2-1; D is uncertain. Germline loops: CDR1 SGHRS, CDR2 YFSETQ. Trimming stripped 4 bases from V and 0 bases from J, with 5 bases between. The CDR3 is 13 amino acids. The CDR3 DNA sequence: TGCGCCAGCAGCAGCAGCTCCTACAATGAGCAGTTCTTC. It yields the protein CASSSSSYNEQFF.

The CDR3 region is CASSLGLYTQYF. In nucleotides, the CDR3 is TGTGCCAGCAGCTTAGGGCTCTATACGCAGTATTTT. The chain couples TRBV7-8 to TRBJ2-3, with D unclear. The CDR3 is 12 amino acids. The germline V gene encodes CDR1 SGHVS and CDR2 FQNEAQ. Trimming left V 1 base short and J 7 bases short, with 6 bases between.